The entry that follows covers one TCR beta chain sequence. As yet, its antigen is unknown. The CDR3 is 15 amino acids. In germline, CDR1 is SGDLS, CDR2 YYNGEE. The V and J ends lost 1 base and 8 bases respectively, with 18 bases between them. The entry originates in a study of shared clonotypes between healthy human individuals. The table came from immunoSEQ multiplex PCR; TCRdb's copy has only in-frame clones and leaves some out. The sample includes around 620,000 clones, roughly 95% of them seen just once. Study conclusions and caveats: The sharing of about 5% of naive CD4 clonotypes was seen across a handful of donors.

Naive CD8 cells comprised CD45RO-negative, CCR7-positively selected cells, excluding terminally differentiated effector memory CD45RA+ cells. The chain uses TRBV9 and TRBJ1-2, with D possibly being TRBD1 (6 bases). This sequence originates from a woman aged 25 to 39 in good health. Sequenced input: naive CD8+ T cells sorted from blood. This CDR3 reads CASSVRVQHDRGYTF. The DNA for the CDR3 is TGTGCCAGCAGCGTAAGGGTTCAGCACGACAGGGGCTACACCTTC.